This is a list of T cell receptor beta chains from one sample in a study of blood T cells in healthy people across ages. Using its own MiXCR run on the 5' RACE reads, TCRdb lists one record per CDR3 protein. The sample consists of roughly 1.9 million distinct CDR3 sequences, around 42% of them appearing once. Sample: blood. All receptors come from a human donor in good health. The CDR3 runs from the conserved cysteine through the conserved F or W. D genes are given only for firm matches. Expanded clones get a size class; other rows say once, few or many, or leave the size out.

J,size,D,V,CDR3,DNA
TRBJ2-7,NA,NA,TRBV20-1,CSASRFQAYEQYF,TGCAGTGCTAGTCGATTTCAAGCCTACGAGCAGTACTTC
TRBJ1-5,many,NA,TRBV15,CATSRDLGGSGNQPQHF,TGTGCCACCAGCAGAGATTTGGGGGGCTCAGGCAATCAGCCCCAGCATTTT
TRBJ2-3,few,TRBD2,TRBV5-1,CASSPVIAGGLVAQYF,TGCGCCAGCAGCCCCGTGATAGCGGGGGGTCTCGTGGCGCAGTATTTT
TRBJ1-1,NA,NA,TRBV6-6,CASSLRQSEAFF,TGTGCCAGCAGTTTAAGACAGTCGGAGGCTTTCTTT
TRBJ1-2,NA,TRBD1,TRBV6-1,CASSVTRGPTYGYTF,TGTGCCAGCAGTGTGACCAGGGGGCCGACCTATGGCTACACCTTC
TRBJ2-2,few,NA,TRBV7-2,CASSLLAPPSTGELFF,TGTGCCAGCAGCTTACTAGCACCACCTAGCACCGGGGAGCTGTTTTTT
TRBJ2-2,NA,TRBD2,TRBV4-2,CASSQDPLAGVTGELFF,TGTGCCAGCAGCCAAGACCCTCTAGCGGGGGTTACCGGGGAGCTGTTTTTT
TRBJ1-6,NA,NA,TRBV6-1,CASSELSFGASPLHF,TGTGCCAGCAGTGAATTAAGTTTCGGGGCCTCACCCCTCCACTTT
TRBJ2-7,NA,NA,TRBV10-3,CAISQCRTVTVYEQYF,TGTGCCATCAGTCAATGCCGGACAGTGACGGTGTACGAGCAGTACTTC
TRBJ2-3,few,TRBD2,TRBV5-1,CASSRLTSGGADTQYF,TGCGCCAGCAGCAGATTAACTAGCGGGGGGGCAGATACGCAGTATTTT
TRBJ2-7,few,NA,TRBV20-1,CSAGSPGGLYEQYF,TGCAGTGCTGGCTCACCTGGGGGTTTGTACGAGCAGTACTTC
TRBJ1-2,NA,NA,TRBV11-2,CASRSSPDRYNYGYTF,TGTGCCAGCCGGTCGAGCCCAGACAGATACAACTATGGCTACACCTTC
TRBJ2-5,many,NA,TRBV7-2,CASSLGLETQYF,TGTGCCAGCAGCTTAGGTCTGGAGACCCAGTACTTC
TRBJ1-5,many,NA,TRBV3-1,CASSQGSSNQPQHF,TGTGCCAGCAGCCAGGGGAGTAGCAATCAGCCCCAGCATTTT
TRBJ1-2,few,NA,TRBV29-1,CSVGAVYGYTF,TGCAGCGTTGGGGCGGTCTATGGCTACACCTTC
TRBJ1-2,once,NA,TRBV29-1,CSVDSYTGFGGYTF,TGCAGCGTAGACTCTTATACAGGCTTTGGGGGCTACACCTTC
TRBJ2-4,many,NA,TRBV15,CATSRDLGVAKNIQYF,TGTGCCACCAGCAGAGACCTAGGGGTAGCCAAAAACATTCAGTACTTC
TRBJ1-2,NA,NA,TRBV25-1,CASSEYFPTNTSYTF,TGTGCCAGCAGTGAATATTTTCCTACTAATACCAGCTACACCTTC
TRBJ2-1,NA,NA,TRBV9,CASSVGNPNEQFF,TGTGCCAGCAGCGTAGGGAACCCCAATGAGCAGTTCTTC
TRBJ2-3,few,TRBD1,TRBV6-1,CASSELVRGLTDTQYF,TGTGCCAGCAGTGAATTGGTCAGGGGGTTGACAGATACGCAGTATTTT
TRBJ2-1,few,TRBD1,TRBV2,CASSGDRGHTSYNEQFF,TGTGCCAGCAGCGGGGACAGGGGCCATACTTCCTACAATGAGCAGTTCTTC
TRBJ1-2,NA,NA,TRBV7-2,CASSFQQGNYGYTF,TGTGCCAGCAGCTTCCAACAGGGAAACTATGGCTACACCTTC
TRBJ2-7,NA,NA,TRBV7-3,CASSLMTGHDYEQYF,TGTGCCAGCAGCTTAATGACGGGTCATGACTACGAGCAGTACTTC
TRBJ2-1,NA,TRBD2,TRBV18,CASSLHGDGGDNNEQFF,TGTGCCAGCTCACTACACGGCGATGGGGGGGATAACAATGAGCAGTTCTTC
TRBJ1-2,NA,NA,TRBV21-1,CASSKTGLKDYGYTF,TGTGCCAGCAGCAAAACAGGCCTAAAAGACTATGGCTACACCTTC
TRBJ1-2,NA,NA,TRBV27,CASSLGSTGNYGNTF,TGTGCCAGCAGTTTAGGTAGCACAGGGAACTATGGCAACACCTTC
TRBJ2-1,few,NA,TRBV12-3/TRBV12-4,CASSPGVTVNEQFF,TGTGCCAGCAGTCCAGGGGTAACGGTGAATGAGCAGTTCTTC
TRBJ1-1,NA,NA,TRBV27,CASSLSPRLTGYTEAFF,TGTGCCAGCAGTTTATCCCCTCGCCTAACAGGTTACACTGAAGCTTTCTTT
TRBJ2-5,few,NA,TRBV20-1,CSARDHQRRETQYF,TGCAGTGCTAGAGATCACCAGCGGAGAGAGACCCAGTACTTC
TRBJ2-7,NA,NA,TRBV20-1,CSASDGILYEQYF,TGCAGTGCTAGTGACGGTATCCTCTACGAGCAGTACTTC
TRBJ2-7,few,NA,TRBV4-3,CASSQGPFSYEQYF,TGCGCCAGCAGCCAAGGGCCCTTCTCCTACGAGCAGTACTTC
TRBJ2-7,NA,NA,TRBV7-2,CASRLMGDLGYEQYF,TGTGCCAGCCGTCTCATGGGGGATTTAGGCTACGAGCAGTACTTC
TRBJ2-5,NA,NA,TRBV12-3/TRBV12-4,CASSRDEETQYF,TGTGCCAGCAGTCGGGACGAAGAGACCCAGTACTTC
TRBJ1-6,few,TRBD1,TRBV29-1,CSVGEGTGVLHF,TGCAGCGTCGGGGAGGGGACAGGGGTTCTCCACTTT
TRBJ1-2,NA,NA,TRBV12-3/TRBV12-4,CASSLFSGGGYTF,TGTGCCAGCAGTTTGTTTTCCGGGGGCGGCTACACCTTC
TRBJ1-2,NA,TRBD1,TRBV29-1,CSALTGGAGGYTF,TGCAGCGCTCTGACAGGGGGCGCGGGTGGCTACACCTTC
TRBJ1-1,NA,NA,TRBV9,CASSRSAGLGAEAFF,TGTGCCAGCAGCCGATCGGCGGGGCTGGGCGCTGAAGCTTTCTTT
TRBJ2-5,few,NA,TRBV10-3,CAISESKDETQYF,TGTGCCATCAGTGAGTCTAAGGATGAGACCCAGTACTTC
TRBJ2-1,NA,TRBD1,TRBV12-3/TRBV12-4,CASSNKGASDNEQFF,TGTGCCAGCAGTAACAAGGGGGCATCCGACAATGAGCAGTTCTTC
TRBJ2-1,few,TRBD1,TRBV5-1,CASSLGQGKYYNEQFF,TGCGCCAGCAGCTTAGGACAGGGGAAATACTACAATGAGCAGTTCTTC
TRBJ2-1,few,NA,TRBV6-2/TRBV6-3,CASSSGGINEQFF,TGTGCCAGCAGTTCGGGCGGGATCAATGAGCAGTTCTTC
TRBJ2-3,NA,NA,TRBV4-3,CASSPVGSGPTDTQYF,TGCGCCAGCAGCCCCGTAGGAAGCGGGCCCACAGATACGCAGTATTTT
TRBJ1-6,few,NA,TRBV7-2,CASSLLTSPLALHF,TGTGCCAGCAGCTTATTGACTTCCCCCTTAGCCCTCCACTTT
TRBJ2-7,NA,NA,TRBV3-1,CASSPTSGSYEQYF,TGTGCCAGCAGTCCGACCAGTGGCTCCTACGAGCAGTACTTC
TRBJ1-4,once,NA,TRBV15,CATSRDRGKGNEKLFF,TGTGCCACCAGCAGAGATCGGGGGAAGGGGAATGAAAAACTGTTTTTT
TRBJ1-1,NA,TRBD1,TRBV18,CASSPARDRGSTEAFF,TGTGCCAGCTCACCAGCCCGAGACAGGGGAAGCACTGAAGCTTTCTTT